These 29 T cell receptor beta chains were all obtained from the same sample, sequenced in a study of immune evolution from preneoplasia to lung adenocarcinoma. The method was immunoSEQ multiplex PCR; TCRdb's version includes in-frame clones alone and lacks a portion of them. The repertoire holds about 2,300 clones, less than 80% seen once, with about 16% in the top ten. Specimen: FFPE adjacent normal lung tissue. The receptors stem from a person aged 70 to 85 with lung adenocarcinoma.

The chain has TRBV5-1 and TRBJ2-7; D is ambiguous. Trimming shortened V by 1 base and J by 6 bases, and 17 bases separated the two germline ends. The germline CDR1 and CDR2 sequences are SGHRS and YFSETQ. The CDR3 covers 15 residues. This CDR3 is CASSLMSPTMGEQYF. Written as DNA, the CDR3 is TGCGCCAGCAGCTTGATGTCACCAACAATGGGCGAGCAGTACTTC.

This chain links TRBV5-1 with TRBJ2-5, with 9 nucleotides matching TRBD2. Trimming removed 3 bases from V and 4 bases from J; junction bases left unmatched: 13. CDR1 SGHRS and CDR2 YFSETQ come from the germline V gene. The CDR3 has 17 residues. For the CDR3, the DNA is TGCGCCAGCAGCTGGGGGACTAGCTGGGAGGGTCGAGAGACCCAGTACTTC. Translation: CASSWGTSWEGRETQYF. Complete variable domain (other parts from reference TRBV5-1 and TRBJ2-5): KAGVTQTPRYLIKTRGQQVTLSCSPISGHRSVSWYQQTPGQGLQFLFEYFSETQRNKGNFPGRFSGRQFSNSRSEMNVSTLELGDSALYLCASSWGTSWEGRETQYFGPGTRLLVL.

The chain is built from TRBV7-9 and TRBJ2-1; D may be TRBD2 (7 bases). The CDR3 loop spans 17 amino acids. V was clipped by 5 bases and J by 0 bases, with 17 bases between them. Germline CDR1 and CDR2: SEHNR and FQNEAQ (reference sequence). CDR3: CASSGGARNPSYNEQFF. The CDR3 coding sequence is TGTGCCAGCAGCGGGGGGGCTCGAAATCCCTCCTACAATGAGCAGTTCTTC.

The J gene is TRBJ2-5, the V gene TRBV6-6; possible D gene TRBD1, 5 bases. Trimming stripped 5 bases from V and 0 bases from J, with 16 bases between. This CDR3 comprises 16 residues. Germline values: CDR1 MNHNY, CDR2 SVGAGI (reference sequence). The CDR3 loop reads CASSIPQGMDQETQYF. CDR3 DNA: TGTGCCAGCAGTATCCCTCAGGGAATGGACCAAGAGACCCAGTACTTC.

By its share, this clone is large. The rearrangement uses TRBV7-8 and TRBJ2-1; D gene ambiguous. Trimming left V 5 bases short and J 7 bases short, with 9 bases between. The CDR3 sequence is 12 residues long. CDR1 and CDR2 (germline): SGHVS, FQNEAQ. Here the CDR3 DNA reads TGTGCCAGCAGCCCCCAGACTAATGAGCAGTTCTTC. This codes for CASSPQTNEQFF.

The chain joins TRBV11-1 to TRBJ2-1; TRBD2 matches at 9 bases. The J segment lost 7 bases and the V segment lost 0 bases, leaving 4 bases of the junction unmatched. CDR1 and CDR2 from the germline V gene are SGHAT and FQDESV (reference sequence). The CDR3 consists of 15 residues. The CDR3 DNA reads TGTGCCAGCAGCTTAGCTGGGGCGGGGGGGAATGAGCAGTTCTTC. This gives the protein CASSLAGAGGNEQFF.

J is TRBJ1-2 and V is TRBV6-4; weak D call: TRBD1 (6 bases). V gave up 6 bases and J gave up 0 bases, with 14 bases separating them. The CDR3 loop spans 15 amino acids. Germline assignment: CDR1 MRHNA and CDR2 SNTAGT. The CDR3 loop is CASSPETGPNYGYTF. CDR3 coding DNA: TGTGCCAGCAGCCCGGAGACAGGTCCTAACTATGGCTACACCTTC.

The chain employs TRBV4-3 and TRBJ1-2; tentatively, D is TRBD1 (5 bases). Trimming cost V 2 bases and J 8 bases, with 15 bases left between them. This CDR3 is built from 14 residues. Germline V CDR1 and CDR2: LGHNA, YSLEER. CDR3 in DNA: TGCGCCAGCAGCCAAACCAGGGAATTCGGCGGCTACACCTTC. Translated, it gives CASSQTREFGGYTF.

This clone was detected only once. CDR3 DNA sequence: TGTGCCAGCAGCCCGAGGACCTACGAGCAGTACTTC. As protein: CASSPRTYEQYF. The genes are TRBV11-2 and TRBJ2-7, with D hard to call. This CDR3 is built from 12 residues. CDR1 SGHAT and CDR2 FQNNGV come from the germline V gene. V was cut by 5 bases and J by 2 bases, with 7 bases left in between. The full variable domain, rest sourced from reference TRBV11-2 and TRBJ2-7, is EAGVAQSPRYKIIEKRQSVAFWCNPISGHATLYWYQQILGQGPKLLIQFQNNGVVDDSQLPKDRFSAERLKGVDSTLKIQPAKLEDSAVYLCASSPRTYEQYFGPGTRLTVT.

The chain joins TRBV30 to TRBJ2-3; tentatively, D is TRBD2 (6 bases). There are 12 residues in the CDR3. The V and J ends lost 5 bases and 1 base respectively, with 7 bases between them. CDR1 GTSNPN and CDR2 SVGIG come from the germline V gene (reference sequence). CDR3 in amino acids: CAWGGGTDTQYF. The CDR3 region has the DNA TGTGCCTGGGGAGGGGGCACAGATACGCAGTATTTT. The whole variable domain, filled in from reference TRBV30 and TRBJ2-3, reads SQTIHQWPATLVQPVGSPLSLECTVEGTSNPNLYWYRQAAGRGLQLLFYSVGIGQISSEVPQNLSASRPQDRQFILSSKKLLLSDSGFYLCAWGGGTDTQYFGPGTRLTVL.

The V and J genes are TRBV18 and TRBJ2-6; no firm D call. The V gene's germline CDR1 is KGHSH and CDR2 LQKENI. The V end was cut by 0 bases, the J end by 0 bases, with 9 bases between. This CDR3 has 17 residues. The CDR3 spells CASSPPTILSGANVLTF. The CDR3 DNA sequence: TGTGCCAGCTCACCACCCACCATACTCTCTGGGGCCAACGTCCTGACTTTC. Complete variable domain (other parts from reference TRBV18 and TRBJ2-6): NAGVMQNPRHLVRRRGQEARLRCSPMKGHSHVYWYRQLPEEGLKFMVYLQKENIIDESGMPKERFSAEFPKEGPSILRIQQVVRGDSAAYFCASSPPTILSGANVLTFGAGSRLTVL.

The chain combines TRBV19 with TRBJ2-5; perhaps TRBD1 as D (5 bases). CDR1 is LNHDA, CDR2 SQIVND, per germline (reference sequence). Trimming pared 6 bases from V and 4 bases from J, leaving 9 bases between. The CDR3 has 12 amino acids. CDR3 residues: CASSIRGETQYF. The CDR3, as DNA: TGTGCCAGTAGCATAAGGGGAGAGACCCAGTACTTC. Looking up the rest from reference TRBV19 and TRBJ2-5 gives the full variable domain: DGGITQSPKYLFRKEGQNVTLSCEQNLNHDAMYWYRQDPGQGLRLIYYSQIVNDFQKGDIAEGYSVSREKKESFPLTVTSAQKNPTAFYLCASSIRGETQYFGPGTRLLVL.

The chain carries TRBV11-2 and TRBJ1-2; 9 bases match TRBD1. The CDR3 totals 13 residues. Trimming took 1 base from V and 6 from J; bases not matched to a gene: 0. Germline V gene sequence: CDR1 SGHAT, CDR2 FQNNGV. Written as DNA, the CDR3 is TGTGCCAGCAGCTTAGGGACAGGGGATGGCTACACCTTC. Translation: CASSLGTGDGYTF.

The CDR3 loop reads CASSYSMAVQTQYF. Here the CDR3 DNA reads TGTGCCAGCAGTTACTCGATGGCAGTCCAGACCCAGTACTTC. This chain joins TRBV6-6 and TRBJ2-5; D is unclear. Germline CDR1 is MNHNY and CDR2 is SVGAGI (reference sequence). The CDR3 extends over 14 amino acids. With 0 bases removed from V and 6 bases from J, the gap between germline ends came to 11 bases.

The sample holds a few counts of this clone. This sequence joins TRBV11-3 and TRBJ2-1; D is unresolved. V was pared by 5 bases and J by 2 bases, with 7 bases between. The CDR3 consists of 13 residues. CDR1 and CDR2 from the germline V gene are SGHNT and YENEEA. The CDR3 DNA follows: TGTGCCAGCAGCCCTGGACCCTACAATGAGCAGTTCTTC. It is translated as CASSPGPYNEQFF.

The rearrangement joins TRBV7-3 to TRBJ1-1; 8 nucleotides align to TRBD1. Germline lookup yields CDR1 SGHTA and CDR2 FQGTGA. Losses at the gene ends were 3 bases for V and 4 bases for J; bases not matched to a gene: 1. The CDR3 loop spans 13 amino acids. CDR3 nucleotides: TGTGCCAGCAGCTTTACAGGGGGCACTGAAGCTTTCTTT. Translation: CASSFTGGTEAFF.

The rearrangement joins TRBV19 to TRBJ2-1; D gene ambiguous. V gave up 5 bases and J gave up 2 bases, with 7 bases separating them. CDR1 and CDR2 from the germline V gene are LNHDA and SQIVND (reference sequence). The CDR3 consists of 13 residues. CDR3 DNA sequence: TGTGCCAGTAGTCAGGCCACCTACAATGAGCAGTTCTTC. It is translated as CASSQATYNEQFF.

The chain is built from TRBV6-1 and TRBJ2-7, with D possibly matching TRBD2 (6 bases). This CDR3 is built from 14 residues. The germline V gene has CDR1 MNHNS and CDR2 SASEGT. Trimming left V 6 bases short and J 7 bases short, with 19 bases between. The CDR3 is CASRDLSGSLEQYF. The CDR3, as DNA: TGTGCCAGCAGAGACCTTAGCGGTTCTCTAGAGCAGTACTTC.

This clone has a handful of counts. The rearrangement joins TRBV6-1 to TRBJ1-5; no reliable D call. The CDR3 covers 14 residues. Trimming shortened V by 0 bases and J by 4 bases, and 7 bases separated the two germline ends. The germline gives CDR1 MNHNS, CDR2 SASEGT. The CDR3 DNA is TGTGCCAGCAGTGAAGCAGGCTGGAATCAGCCCCAGCATTTT. As protein: CASSEAGWNQPQHF.

CDR3 amino acids: CASGGDFTDTQYF. For the CDR3, the DNA is TGTGCCAGCGGGGGGGACTTCACAGATACGCAGTATTTT. The rearrangement joins TRBV2 to TRBJ2-3; 7 nucleotides line up with TRBD2. Trimming took 8 bases from V and 2 from J; bases not matched to a gene: 4. The CDR3 loop spans 13 amino acids. Germline CDR1 and CDR2: SNHLY and FYNNEI.

The gene calls are TRBV30 and TRBJ2-2; possible D gene TRBD2, 6 bases. From germline, CDR1 is GTSNPN and CDR2 SVGIG (reference sequence). The CDR3 has 16 residues. The V end was cut by 5 bases, the J end by 8 bases, with 24 bases between. CDR3 coding DNA: TGTGCCTGGGGGCCTAGGGCCTTTAATCGGGGGGGGGAGCTGTTTTTT. Protein product: CAWGPRAFNRGGELFF.

The rearrangement links TRBV7-2 to TRBJ2-7; D not certain. From germline, CDR1 is SGHTA and CDR2 FQGNSA. The V end lost 2 bases, the J end lost 0 bases, and 8 bases lay between the germline ends. CDR3 size: 14 residues. The CDR3 DNA is TGTGCCAGCAGCTTATCGGACCTCTCCTACGAGCAGTACTTC. Translating it yields CASSLSDLSYEQYF.

This chain uses TRBV19 with TRBJ2-5, with D perhaps matching TRBD2 (5 bases). The CDR3 runs 14 residues. V was clipped by 3 bases and J by 1 base, with 9 bases between them. In germline, CDR1 is LNHDA, CDR2 SQIVND (reference sequence). CDR3: CASSIGGSQETQYF. The DNA for the CDR3 is TGTGCCAGTAGTATCGGTGGGAGCCAAGAGACCCAGTACTTC.

The chain couples TRBV5-6 to TRBJ2-5; TRBD1 aligns across 8 bases. V lost 4 bases and J lost 4; bases outside the gene matches: 6. This CDR3 has 14 amino acids. Germline V CDR1 and CDR2: SGHDT, YYEEEE. For the CDR3, the DNA is TGTGCCAGCAGCCCATTCGGACAGGGAGAGACCCAGTACTTC. This sequence encodes CASSPFGQGETQYF.

Written as DNA, the CDR3 is TGTGCCAGCAGCCCCGCGGAGGGGGATGAAAAACTGTTTTTT. It translates to CASSPAEGDEKLFF. The chain links TRBV6-6 to TRBJ1-4; D may be TRBD1 (6 bases). The germline V and J ends were trimmed by 6 bases and 6 bases, with 14 bases remaining between them. This CDR3 spans 14 amino acids. Looked up from germline, CDR1 is MNHNY and CDR2 is SVGAGI (reference sequence).

The chain uses TRBV5-1 and TRBJ1-3; D uncertain. The CDR3 extends over 13 amino acids. With 4 bases removed from V and 2 bases from J, the gap between germline ends came to 7 bases. The V gene's germline CDR1 is SGHRS and CDR2 YFSETQ. Here the CDR3 reads CASSEQPGNTIYF. DNA for the CDR3: TGCGCCAGCAGCGAACAGCCTGGAAACACCATATATTTT. Full variable domain (missing parts from reference TRBV5-1 and TRBJ1-3): KAGVTQTPRYLIKTRGQQVTLSCSPISGHRSVSWYQQTPGQGLQFLFEYFSETQRNKGNFPGRFSGRQFSNSRSEMNVSTLELGDSALYLCASSEQPGNTIYFGEGSWLTVV.

This clone showed up just once. The J gene is TRBJ2-3, the V gene TRBV18, with D unresolved. The CDR3 has 18 amino acids. The germline V gene has CDR1 KGHSH and CDR2 LQKENI. With 3 bases removed from V and 0 bases from J, the gap between germline ends came to 19 bases. The CDR3 DNA sequence: TGTGCCAGCTCACCTTCAGCGACCTCCGAGAGGAGCACAGATACGCAGTATTTT. Residues: CASSPSATSERSTDTQYF.

The V and J genes are TRBV7-3 and TRBJ2-2; D not resolved. Germline CDR1 is SGHTA and CDR2 is FQGTGA. The V gene lost 5 bases and the J gene lost 2 bases, with 9 bases spanning the gap. CDR3 size: 14 residues. The CDR3 sequence: CASSVDGNTGELFF. DNA for the CDR3: TGTGCCAGCAGCGTAGACGGAAACACCGGGGAGCTGTTTTTT.

The chain combines TRBV27 with TRBJ2-1, with TRBD1 identical over 9 bases. Germline-derived CDR1 and CDR2 are MNHEY and SMNVEV (reference sequence). The CDR3 extends over 15 amino acids. V gave up 8 bases and J gave up 5 bases; unmatched junction bases: 10. The CDR3 DNA reads as TGTGCCAGCCAGCTCGGGACAGGGACAAACAATGAGCAGTTCTTC. This sequence encodes CASQLGTGTNNEQFF.